What follows describes a single T cell receptor (beta chain). Its antigen is undetermined. CDR3 length equals 14 residues. Per germline, CDR1 SGHAT and CDR2 FQNNGV. Trimming stripped 1 base from V and 5 bases from J, with 9 bases between. These data are taken from a study of identical twins. Study-wide points: The study found that models underestimated out-of-frame TCR alpha sharing in monozygotic twins. A lower insertion count was a feature of abundant cord blood beta clonotypes, with no such feature in memory repertoires. Beta out-of-frame twin sharing showed a weaker excess. The study based its conclusions on cross-sectional statistical analysis and did not follow the same donors.

TCRdb reanalysed the 5' RACE reads using MiXCR and keeps one entry per CDR3 protein. Of roughly 1.6 million distinct CDR3 sequences detected, less than 40% appear once; the ten largest clones hold less than 0.35%. The chain combines TRBV11-2 with TRBJ2-1; D unclear. Sequenced input: cord blood. The origin of this receptor is a newborn girl in good health. DNA for the CDR3: TGTGCCAGCAGCTTAGCCCTCAGGAACAATGAGCAGTTCTTC. Its protein is CASSLALRNNEQFF.